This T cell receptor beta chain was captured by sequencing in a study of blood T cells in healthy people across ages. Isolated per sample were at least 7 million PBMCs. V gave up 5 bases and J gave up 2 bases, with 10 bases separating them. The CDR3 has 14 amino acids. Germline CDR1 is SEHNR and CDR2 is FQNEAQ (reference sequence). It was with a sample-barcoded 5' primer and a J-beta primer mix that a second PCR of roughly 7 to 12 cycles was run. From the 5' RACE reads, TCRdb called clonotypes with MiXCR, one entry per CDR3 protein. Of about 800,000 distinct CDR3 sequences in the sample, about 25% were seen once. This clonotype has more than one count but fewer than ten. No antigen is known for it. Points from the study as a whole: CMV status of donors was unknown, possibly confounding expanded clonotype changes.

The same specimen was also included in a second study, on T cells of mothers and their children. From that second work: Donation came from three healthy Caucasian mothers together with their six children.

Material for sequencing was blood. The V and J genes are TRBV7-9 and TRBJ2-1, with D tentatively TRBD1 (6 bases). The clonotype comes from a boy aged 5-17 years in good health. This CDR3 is CASSEGQTYNEQFF. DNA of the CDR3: TGTGCCAGCAGCGAGGGACAAACCTACAATGAGCAGTTCTTC.